This T cell receptor (beta chain) was sequenced in a study of human T cells and chemical hapten exposure. Germline V lookup: CDR1 SQVTM, CDR2 ANQGSEA. This CDR3 has 15 amino acids. Deletions cut 6 bases from V and 2 bases from J, with 17 bases between. Documented time point: patch test 2, 6 weeks after DPC sensitization. Treatment in this sample: therapeutic diphenylcyclopropenone sensitization with weekly scalp DPC. Study results and limitations: PT1 expanded TCR numbers rose with patch test score.

Concerning this clonotype: What it binds is unknown.

Original data processing: With a range of about 23,224 to 690,600, the median per sample was roughly 95,000 TCRs. TCRdb ran MiXCR on the RACE reads and lists one entry per CDR3 protein. V and J calls and clone size were set by TCRdb, not the authors. The sample lists tens of thousands of distinct CDR3 sequences; roughly 8.5% were seen once. This chain joins TRBV29-1 and TRBJ2-1; tentatively, D is TRBD2 (6 bases). The clonotype was recovered from a woman in her forties or fifties with alopecia areata. Some clones in this sample may be carry-over from other donors' samples. Material: whole blood, obtained in connection with sensitization to the hapten diphenylcyclopropenone (DPC). This chain's CDR3 is CSVAQAGPTYNEQFF. The CDR3 nucleotides read TGCAGCGTCGCCCAGGCGGGACCTACCTACAATGAGCAGTTCTTC.